Only a few counts were recorded for the clone carrying this T cell receptor (beta chain). Its target is not known. This sample was included in a study of T-cell reconstitution after alpha-beta-depleted transplantation in children. Overall study findings and caveats: The study reportedly traced alpha-beta T cells about two months after transplant to several hundred expanded graft clones.

Unique molecular identifiers were used in preparing the TCRbeta library. TCRdb redid the calling of the PCR reads with MiXCR, one entry per CDR3 protein. This table has around 76,000 distinct CDR3 sequences, 15% to 20% appearing once. The sequencing used PBMCs, mostly from graft donor cells, collected 360 days after TCRalphabeta/CD19-depleted stem cell transplant. The TCR comes from a male patient between 2 and 15 years old who had a stem cell transplant for acute lymphoblastic leukemia, so the T cells may come from the graft donor.

The CDR3 sequence is CASKRTGPPQETQYF. The CDR3 DNA reads as TGCGCCAGCAAGCGGACAGGCCCGCCCCAAGAGACCCAGTACTTC. The chain couples TRBV10-1 to TRBJ2-5, with 7 positions matching TRBD1. The CDR3 loop spans 15 amino acids. With 7 bases clipped from V and 1 base from J, the junction kept 9 bases outside the gene matches. CDR1 is WNHNN, CDR2 SYGVQD, per germline (reference sequence).